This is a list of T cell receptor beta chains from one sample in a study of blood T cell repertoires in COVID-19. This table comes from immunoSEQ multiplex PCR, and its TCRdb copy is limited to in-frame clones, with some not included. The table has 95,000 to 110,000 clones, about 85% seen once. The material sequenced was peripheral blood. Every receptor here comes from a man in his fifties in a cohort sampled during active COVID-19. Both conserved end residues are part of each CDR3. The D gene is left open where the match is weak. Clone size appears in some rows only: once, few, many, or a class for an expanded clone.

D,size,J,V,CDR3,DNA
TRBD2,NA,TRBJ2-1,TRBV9,CASSVRLAAYNEQFF,TGTGCCAGCAGCGTGAGACTAGCGGCCTACAATGAGCAGTTCTTC
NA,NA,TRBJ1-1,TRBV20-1,CSAREYTEAFF,TGCAGTGCTAGGGAGTACACTGAAGCTTTCTTT
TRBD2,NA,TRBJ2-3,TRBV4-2,CASSQELAGGHTQYF,TGTGCCAGCAGCCAAGAACTAGCGGGGGGCCACACGCAGTATTTT
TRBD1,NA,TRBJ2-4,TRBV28,CASSEAGQGAKNIQYF,TGTGCCAGCAGCGAGGCGGGACAGGGTGCCAAAAACATTCAGTACTTC
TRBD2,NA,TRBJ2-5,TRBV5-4,CASSSRTSGEETQYF,TGTGCCAGCAGCTCGCGGACTAGCGGGGAAGAGACCCAGTACTTC
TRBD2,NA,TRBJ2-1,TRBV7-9,CASSLLAGVPNEQFF,TGTGCCAGCAGCCTACTAGCGGGGGTTCCTAATGAGCAGTTCTTC
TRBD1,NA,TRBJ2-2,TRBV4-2,CASSRTGSNTGELFF,TGTGCCAGCAGCCGGACAGGGTCTAACACCGGGGAGCTGTTTTTT
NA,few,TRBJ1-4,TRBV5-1,CASRQGSEKLFF,TGCGCCAGCAGGCAGGGAAGTGAAAAACTGTTTTTT
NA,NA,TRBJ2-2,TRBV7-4,CASTLGSKKHQTNTGELFF,TGTGCCAGCACCTTGGGCTCGAAAAAACATCAGACGAACACCGGGGAGCTGTTTTTT
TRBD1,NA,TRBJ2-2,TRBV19,CASDRGTGELFF,TGTGCCAGTGACAGGGGCACCGGGGAGCTGTTTTTT
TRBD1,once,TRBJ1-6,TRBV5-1,CASSLLGQGAVNSPLHF,TGCGCCAGCAGCTTGTTGGGACAGGGGGCAGTTAATTCACCCCTCCACTTT
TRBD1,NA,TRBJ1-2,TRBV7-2,CASSRDSLEKGYTF,TGTGCCAGCAGCCGGGACAGCTTAGAAAAAGGCTACACCTTC
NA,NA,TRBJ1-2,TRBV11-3,CASSLDSADHYGYTF,TGTGCCAGCAGCTTAGACAGTGCTGATCACTATGGCTACACCTTC
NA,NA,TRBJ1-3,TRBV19,CASRTGAQSSGNTIYF,TGTGCCAGTAGGACAGGAGCCCAATCCTCTGGAAACACCATATATTTT
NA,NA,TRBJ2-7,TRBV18,CASSPSGGRYEQYF,TGTGCCAGCTCCCCCTCGGGGGGCCGGTACGAGCAGTACTTC
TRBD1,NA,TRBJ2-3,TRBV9,CASSAEGQRTDTQYF,TGTGCCAGCAGCGCCGAGGGACAGAGGACAGATACGCAGTATTTT
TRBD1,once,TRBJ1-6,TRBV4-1,CASSQGEDRDSPLHF,TGCGCCAGCAGCCAAGGCGAGGACAGGGATTCACCCCTCCACTTT
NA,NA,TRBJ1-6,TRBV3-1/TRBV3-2,CASSQDQGRGSYSPLHF,TGTGCCAGCAGCCAAGATCAGGGGAGGGGGTCTTATTCACCCCTCCACTTT
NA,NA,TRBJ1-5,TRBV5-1,CASSFRGGGNQPQHF,TGCGCCAGCAGCTTCCGGGGGGGTGGCAATCAGCCCCAGCATTTT